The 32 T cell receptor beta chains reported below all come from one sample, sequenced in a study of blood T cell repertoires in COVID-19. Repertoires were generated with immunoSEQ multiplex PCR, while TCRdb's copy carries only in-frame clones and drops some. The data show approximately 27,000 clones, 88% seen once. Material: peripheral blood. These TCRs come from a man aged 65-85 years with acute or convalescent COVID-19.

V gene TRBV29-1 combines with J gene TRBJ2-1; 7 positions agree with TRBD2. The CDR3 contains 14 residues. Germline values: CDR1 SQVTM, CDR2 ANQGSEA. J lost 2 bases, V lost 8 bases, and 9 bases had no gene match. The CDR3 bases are TGCAGCCACAAAACTAGCGCAACCTACAATGAGCAGTTCTTC. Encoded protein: CSHKTSATYNEQFF.

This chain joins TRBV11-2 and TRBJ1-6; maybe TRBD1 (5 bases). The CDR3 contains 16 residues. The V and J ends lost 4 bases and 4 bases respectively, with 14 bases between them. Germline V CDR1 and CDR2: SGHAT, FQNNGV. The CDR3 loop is CASSSWTGDYNSPLHF. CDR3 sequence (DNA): TGTGCCAGCAGCTCTTGGACGGGGGATTATAATTCACCCCTCCACTTT.

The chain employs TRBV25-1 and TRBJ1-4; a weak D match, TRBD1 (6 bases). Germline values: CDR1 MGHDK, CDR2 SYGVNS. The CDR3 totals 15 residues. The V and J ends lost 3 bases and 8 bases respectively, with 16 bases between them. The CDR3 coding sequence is TGTGCCAGCAGTGATCCCGCAGGGGAGGGAGAAAAACTGTTTTTT. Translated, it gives CASSDPAGEGEKLFF.

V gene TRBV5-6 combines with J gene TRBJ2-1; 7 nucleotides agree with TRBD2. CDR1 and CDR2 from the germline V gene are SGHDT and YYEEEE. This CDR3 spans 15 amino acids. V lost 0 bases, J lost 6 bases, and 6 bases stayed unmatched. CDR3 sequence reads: CASSLGGSGANEQFF. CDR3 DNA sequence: TGTGCCAGCAGCTTGGGCGGGAGTGGGGCCAATGAGCAGTTCTTC.

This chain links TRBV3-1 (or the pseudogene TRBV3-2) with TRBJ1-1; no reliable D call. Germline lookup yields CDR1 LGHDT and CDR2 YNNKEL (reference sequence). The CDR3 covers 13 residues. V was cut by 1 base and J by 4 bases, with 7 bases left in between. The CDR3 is CASSQVTTTEAFF. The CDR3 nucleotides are TGTGCCAGCAGCCAAGTTACAACCACTGAAGCTTTCTTT.

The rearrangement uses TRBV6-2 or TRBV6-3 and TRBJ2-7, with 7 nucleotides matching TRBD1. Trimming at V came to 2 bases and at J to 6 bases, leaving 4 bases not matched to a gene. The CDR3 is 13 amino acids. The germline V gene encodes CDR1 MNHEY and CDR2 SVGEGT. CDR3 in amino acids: CASSYKGALEQYF. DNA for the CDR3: TGTGCCAGCAGTTACAAGGGGGCTCTCGAGCAGTACTTC.

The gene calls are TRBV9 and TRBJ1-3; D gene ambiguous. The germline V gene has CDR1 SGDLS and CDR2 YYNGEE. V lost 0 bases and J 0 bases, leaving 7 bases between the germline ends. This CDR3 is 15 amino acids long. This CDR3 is CASSVELNSGNTIYF. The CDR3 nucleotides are TGTGCCAGCAGCGTAGAACTGAACTCTGGAAACACCATATATTTT.

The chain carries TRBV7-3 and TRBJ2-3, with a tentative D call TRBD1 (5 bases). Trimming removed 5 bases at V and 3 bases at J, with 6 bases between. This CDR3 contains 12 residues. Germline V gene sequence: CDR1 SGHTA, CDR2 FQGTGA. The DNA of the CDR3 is TGTGCCAGCAGCCCAGGGACAGATACGCAGTATTTT. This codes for CASSPGTDTQYF.

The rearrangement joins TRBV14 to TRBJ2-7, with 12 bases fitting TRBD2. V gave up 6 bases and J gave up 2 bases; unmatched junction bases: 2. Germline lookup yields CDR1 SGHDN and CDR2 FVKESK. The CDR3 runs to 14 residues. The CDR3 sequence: CASSRTSGTYEQYF. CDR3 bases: TGTGCCAGCAGTAGGACTAGCGGGACCTACGAGCAGTACTTC.

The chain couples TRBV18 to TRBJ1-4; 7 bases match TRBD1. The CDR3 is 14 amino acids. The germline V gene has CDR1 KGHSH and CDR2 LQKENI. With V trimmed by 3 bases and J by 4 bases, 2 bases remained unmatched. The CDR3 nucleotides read TGTGCCAGCTCACCGTCAGGGGGTAATGAAAAACTGTTTTTT. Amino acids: CASSPSGGNEKLFF.

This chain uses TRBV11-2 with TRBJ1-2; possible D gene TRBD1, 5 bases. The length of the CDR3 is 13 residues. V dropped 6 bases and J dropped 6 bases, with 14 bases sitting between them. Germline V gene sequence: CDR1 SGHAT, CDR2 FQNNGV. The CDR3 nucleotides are TGTGCCAGCAGTCAAGCGGGGACGGATGGCTACACCTTC. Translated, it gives CASSQAGTDGYTF.

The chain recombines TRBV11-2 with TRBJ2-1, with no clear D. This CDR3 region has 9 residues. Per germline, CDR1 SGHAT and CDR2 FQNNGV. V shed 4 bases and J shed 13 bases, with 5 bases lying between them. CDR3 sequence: CASSSLQFF. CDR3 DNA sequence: TGTGCCAGCAGCTCCCTACAGTTCTTC.

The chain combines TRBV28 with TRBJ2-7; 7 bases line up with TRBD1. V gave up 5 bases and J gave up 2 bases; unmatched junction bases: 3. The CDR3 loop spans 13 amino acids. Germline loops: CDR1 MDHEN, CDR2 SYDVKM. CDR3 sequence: CASSGTGAYEQYF. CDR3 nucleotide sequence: TGTGCCAGCAGTGGTACAGGGGCCTACGAGCAGTACTTC.

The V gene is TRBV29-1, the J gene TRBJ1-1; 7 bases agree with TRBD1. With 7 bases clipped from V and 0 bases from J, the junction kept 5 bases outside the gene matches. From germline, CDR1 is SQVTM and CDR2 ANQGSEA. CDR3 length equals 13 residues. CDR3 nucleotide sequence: TGCAGCGCTCGGGACAGCATGAACACTGAAGCTTTCTTT. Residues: CSARDSMNTEAFF.

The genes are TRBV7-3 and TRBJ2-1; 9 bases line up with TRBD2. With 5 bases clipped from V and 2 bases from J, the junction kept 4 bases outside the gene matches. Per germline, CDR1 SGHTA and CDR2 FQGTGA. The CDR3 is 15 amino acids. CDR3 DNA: TGTGCCAGCAGCCCATCTAGCGGGACCTACAATGAGCAGTTCTTC. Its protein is CASSPSSGTYNEQFF. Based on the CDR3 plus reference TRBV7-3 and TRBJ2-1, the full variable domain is GAGVSQTPSNKVTEKGKYVELRCDPISGHTALYWYRQSLGQGPEFLIYFQGTGAADDSGLPNDRFFAVRPEGSVSTLKIQRTERGDSAVYLCASSPSSGTYNEQFFGPGTRLTVL.

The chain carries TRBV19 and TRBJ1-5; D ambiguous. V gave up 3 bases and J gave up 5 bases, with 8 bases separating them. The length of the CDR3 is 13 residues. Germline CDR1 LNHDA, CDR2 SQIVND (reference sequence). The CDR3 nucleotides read TGTGCCAGTAGTATGAGGCGGGATCAGCCCCAGCATTTT. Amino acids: CASSMRRDQPQHF. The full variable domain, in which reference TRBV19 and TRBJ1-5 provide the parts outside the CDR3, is DGGITQSPKYLFRKEGQNVTLSCEQNLNHDAMYWYRQDPGQGLRLIYYSQIVNDFQKGDIAEGYSVSREKKESFPLTVTSAQKNPTAFYLCASSMRRDQPQHFGDGTRLSIL.

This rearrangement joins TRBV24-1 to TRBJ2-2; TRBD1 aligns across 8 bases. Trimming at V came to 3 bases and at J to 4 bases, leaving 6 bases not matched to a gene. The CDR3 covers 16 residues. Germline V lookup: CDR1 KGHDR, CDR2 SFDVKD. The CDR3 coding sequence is TGTGCCACCAGTGATGAGGACAGGGCGGCCACCGGGGAGCTGTTTTTT. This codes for CATSDEDRAATGELFF.

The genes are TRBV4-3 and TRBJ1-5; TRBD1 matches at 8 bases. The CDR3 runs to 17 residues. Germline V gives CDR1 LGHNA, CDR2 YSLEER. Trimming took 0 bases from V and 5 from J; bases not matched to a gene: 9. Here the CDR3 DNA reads TGCGCCAGCAGCCAAGATCGGTTGTCAGGGGGCTATCAGCCCCAGCATTTT. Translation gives CASSQDRLSGGYQPQHF.

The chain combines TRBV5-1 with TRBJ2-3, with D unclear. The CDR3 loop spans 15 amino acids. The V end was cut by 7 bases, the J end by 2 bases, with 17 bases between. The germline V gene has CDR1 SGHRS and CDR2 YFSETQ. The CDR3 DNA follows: TGCGCCAGCCTCAAACAAGGAGAATACACAGATACGCAGTATTTT. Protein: CASLKQGEYTDTQYF.

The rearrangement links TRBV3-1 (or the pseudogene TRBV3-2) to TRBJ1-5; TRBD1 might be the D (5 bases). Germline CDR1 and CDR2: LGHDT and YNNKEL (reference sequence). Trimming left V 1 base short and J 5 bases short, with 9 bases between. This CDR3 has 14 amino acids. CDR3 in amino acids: CASSQGQLDQPQHF. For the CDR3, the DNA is TGTGCCAGCAGCCAAGGACAGCTCGATCAGCCCCAGCATTTT.

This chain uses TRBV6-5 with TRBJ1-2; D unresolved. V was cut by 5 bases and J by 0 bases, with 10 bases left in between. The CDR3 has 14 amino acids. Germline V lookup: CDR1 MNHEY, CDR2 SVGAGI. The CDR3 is CASSPSRANYGYTF. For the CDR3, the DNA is TGTGCCAGCAGTCCCTCGAGGGCTAACTATGGCTACACCTTC.

CDR3 in DNA: TGTGCCAGCAGTTTTGGGTTCCCCGGACTAGCGGGAGTGGATGAGCAGTTCTTC. As protein: CASSFGFPGLAGVDEQFF. The rearrangement links TRBV2 to TRBJ2-1; TRBD2 matches 13 bases. The CDR3 sequence is 18 residues long. Germline V lookup: CDR1 SNHLY, CDR2 FYNNEI. V dropped 5 bases and J dropped 8; count of bases not matched to a gene: 15.

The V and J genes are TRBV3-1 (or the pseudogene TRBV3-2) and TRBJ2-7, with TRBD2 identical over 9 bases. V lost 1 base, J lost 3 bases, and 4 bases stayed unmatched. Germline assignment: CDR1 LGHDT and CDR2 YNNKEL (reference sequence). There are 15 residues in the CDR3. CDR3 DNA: TGTGCCAGCAGCCAAGTTAGCGGGGGTTACTACGAGCAGTACTTC. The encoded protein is CASSQVSGGYYEQYF.

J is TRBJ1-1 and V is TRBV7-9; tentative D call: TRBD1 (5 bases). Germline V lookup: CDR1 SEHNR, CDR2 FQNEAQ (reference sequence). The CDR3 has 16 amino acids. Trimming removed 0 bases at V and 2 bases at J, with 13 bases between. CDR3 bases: TGTGCCAGCAGCTTAGCGATTCCGGGGGAAAACACTGAAGCTTTCTTT. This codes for CASSLAIPGENTEAFF.

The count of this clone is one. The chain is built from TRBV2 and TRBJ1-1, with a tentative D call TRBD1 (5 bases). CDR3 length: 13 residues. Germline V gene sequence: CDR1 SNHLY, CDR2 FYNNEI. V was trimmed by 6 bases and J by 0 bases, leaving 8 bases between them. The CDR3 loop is CASRLQVNTEAFF. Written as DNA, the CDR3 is TGTGCCAGCAGGTTACAGGTGAACACTGAAGCTTTCTTT.

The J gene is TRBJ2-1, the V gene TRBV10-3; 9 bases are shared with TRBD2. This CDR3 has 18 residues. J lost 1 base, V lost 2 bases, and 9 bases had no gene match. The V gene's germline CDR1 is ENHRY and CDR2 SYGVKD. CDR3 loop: CAISERVAGEGSYNEQFF. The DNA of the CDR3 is TGTGCCATCAGTGAGAGGGTAGCGGGAGAAGGGTCCTACAATGAGCAGTTCTTC.

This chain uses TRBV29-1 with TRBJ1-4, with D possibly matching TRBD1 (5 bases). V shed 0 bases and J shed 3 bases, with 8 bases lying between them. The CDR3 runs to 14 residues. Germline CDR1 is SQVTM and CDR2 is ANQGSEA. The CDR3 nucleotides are TGCAGCGTTGAAGAAGGGGAATCTAATGAAAAACTGTTTTTT. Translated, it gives CSVEEGESNEKLFF.

CDR3 sequence reads: CASGLILAGAGKEQYF. In nucleotides, the CDR3 is TGTGCTAGTGGTTTGATCCTAGCGGGAGCTGGCAAAGAGCAGTACTTC. V is TRBV12-5 and J is TRBJ2-7; 10 nucleotides align to TRBD2. V lost 2 bases and J lost 7; bases outside the gene matches: 11. Germline V gives CDR1 LGHNT, CDR2 FRNRAP. This CDR3 contains 16 residues.

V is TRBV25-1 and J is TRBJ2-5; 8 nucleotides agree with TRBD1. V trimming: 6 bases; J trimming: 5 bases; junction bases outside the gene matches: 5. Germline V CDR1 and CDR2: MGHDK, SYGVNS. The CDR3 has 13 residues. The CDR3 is CASSPGGAETQYF. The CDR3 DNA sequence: TGTGCCAGCAGCCCAGGGGGCGCGGAGACCCAGTACTTC. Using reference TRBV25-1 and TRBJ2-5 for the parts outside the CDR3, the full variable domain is EADIYQTPRYLVIGTGKKITLECSQTMGHDKMYWYQQDPGMELHLIHYSYGVNSTEKGDLSSESTVSRIRTEHFPLTLESARPSHTSQYLCASSPGGAETQYFGPGTRLLVL.

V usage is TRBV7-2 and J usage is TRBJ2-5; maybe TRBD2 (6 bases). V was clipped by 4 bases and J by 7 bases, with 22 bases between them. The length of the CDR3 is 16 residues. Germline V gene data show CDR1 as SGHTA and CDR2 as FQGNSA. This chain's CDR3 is CASSSRGNRQVGTQYF. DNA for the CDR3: TGTGCCAGCAGCTCACGCGGGAACCGGCAGGTGGGGACCCAGTACTTC. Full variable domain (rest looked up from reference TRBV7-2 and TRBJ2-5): GAGVSQSPSNKVTEKGKDVELRCDPISGHTALYWYRQSLGQGLEFLIYFQGNSAPDKSGLPSDRFSAERTGGSVSTLTIQRTQQEDSAVYLCASSSRGNRQVGTQYFGPGTRLLVL.

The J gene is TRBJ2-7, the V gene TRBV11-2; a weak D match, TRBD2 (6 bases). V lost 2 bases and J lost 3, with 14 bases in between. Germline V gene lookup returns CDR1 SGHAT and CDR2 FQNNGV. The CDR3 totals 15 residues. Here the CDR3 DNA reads TGTGCCAGCAGCTTATCCGGGGGAAGGGGCTACGAGCAGTACTTC. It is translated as CASSLSGGRGYEQYF. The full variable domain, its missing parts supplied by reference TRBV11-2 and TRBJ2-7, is EAGVAQSPRYKIIEKRQSVAFWCNPISGHATLYWYQQILGQGPKLLIQFQNNGVVDDSQLPKDRFSAERLKGVDSTLKIQPAKLEDSAVYLCASSLSGGRGYEQYFGPGTRLTVT.

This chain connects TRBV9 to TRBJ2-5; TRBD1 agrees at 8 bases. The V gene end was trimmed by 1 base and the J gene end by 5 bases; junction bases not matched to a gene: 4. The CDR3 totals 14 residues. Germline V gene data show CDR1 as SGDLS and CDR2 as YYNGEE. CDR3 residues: CASSVRQGSETQYF. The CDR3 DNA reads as TGTGCCAGCAGCGTACGACAGGGGTCCGAGACCCAGTACTTC.